This TCR beta chain emerged from a study of cytomegalovirus exposure and HLA in healthy donors. Points from the study as a whole: Accurate HLA-A and HLA-B prediction from TCR beta sequences was reported for most subjects.

Only one count was recorded for this clone. Its antigen is undetermined. The study ran its PCR with 60 Vbeta and 13 Jbeta primers. Profiled with immunoSEQ multiplex PCR; TCRdb holds only in-frame clones, not every one. The repertoire holds 140,000 to 150,000 clones, with around 80% as singletons. This CDR3 has 16 residues. CDR1 is GTSNPN and CDR2 is SVGIG in the germline V gene (reference sequence). The chain uses TRBV30 and TRBJ2-5, with 9 bases fitting TRBD1. Gene TRBJ2-7 matches the end of the DNA better, so the J call may be wrong. This TCR was recovered from a female donor in good health and CMV-seronegative. The sequenced sample consisted of PBMCs. CDR3 nucleotide sequence: TGTGCCTGGATCCCCGCGGACAGGGGATTTTTCGACGAGCAGTACTTC. It is translated as CAWIPADRGFFDEQYF.